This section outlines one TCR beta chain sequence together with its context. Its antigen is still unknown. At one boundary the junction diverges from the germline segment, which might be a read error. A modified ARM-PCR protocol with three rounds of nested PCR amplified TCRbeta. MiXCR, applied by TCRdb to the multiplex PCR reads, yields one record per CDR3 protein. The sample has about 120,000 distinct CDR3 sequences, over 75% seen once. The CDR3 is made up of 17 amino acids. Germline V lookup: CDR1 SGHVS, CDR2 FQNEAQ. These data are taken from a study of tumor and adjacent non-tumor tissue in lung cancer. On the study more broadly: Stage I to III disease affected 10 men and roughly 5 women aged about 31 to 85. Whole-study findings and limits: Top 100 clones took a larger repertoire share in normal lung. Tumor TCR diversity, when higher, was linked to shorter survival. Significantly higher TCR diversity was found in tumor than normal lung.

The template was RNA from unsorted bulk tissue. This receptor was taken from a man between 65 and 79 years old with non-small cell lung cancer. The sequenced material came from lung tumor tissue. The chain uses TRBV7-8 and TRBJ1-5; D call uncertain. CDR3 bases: TGTGTCAGCAGCTTGGGGTTCGGGCAGGTTCTGAATCAGCCCCAGCATTTT. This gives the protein CVSSLGFGQVLNQPQHF. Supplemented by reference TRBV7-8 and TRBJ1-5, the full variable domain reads GAGVSQSPRYKVAKRGQDVALRCDPISGHVSLFWYQQALGQGPEFLTYFQNEAQLDKSGLPSDRFFAERPEGSVSTLKIQRTQQEDSAVYLCVSSLGFGQVLNQPQHFGDGTRLSIL.